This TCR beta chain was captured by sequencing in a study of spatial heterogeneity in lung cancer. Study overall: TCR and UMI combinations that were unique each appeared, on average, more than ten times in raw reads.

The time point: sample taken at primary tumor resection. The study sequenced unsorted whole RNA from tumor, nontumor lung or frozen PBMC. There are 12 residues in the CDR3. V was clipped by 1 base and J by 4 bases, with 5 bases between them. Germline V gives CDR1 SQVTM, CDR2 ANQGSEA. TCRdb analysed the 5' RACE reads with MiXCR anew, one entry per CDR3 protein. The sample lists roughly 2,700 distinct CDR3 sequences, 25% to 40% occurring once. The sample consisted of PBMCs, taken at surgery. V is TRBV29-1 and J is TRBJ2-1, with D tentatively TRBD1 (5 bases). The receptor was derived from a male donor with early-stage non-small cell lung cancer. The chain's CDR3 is CSVEGQYNEQFF. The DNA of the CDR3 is TGCAGCGTTGAAGGACAGTACAATGAGCAGTTCTTC.